The entry that follows covers one T cell receptor (beta chain) sequence. This sample was taken from a study of blood T cell repertoires in COVID-19. The repertoire was sequenced with immunoSEQ multiplex PCR; TCRdb's copy has only in-frame clones and lacks some. The sample has about 240,000 clones; approximately 80% are singletons. The source is a woman older than 75 with acute or convalescent COVID-19. Source material: peripheral blood.

The CDR3 protein is CASSPRTGSGYTF. Written as DNA, the CDR3 is TGCGCCAGCAGCCCCCGGACAGGATCCGGCTACACCTTC. The V call is TRBV5-1, the J call TRBJ1-2, with 7 bases matching TRBD1. V lost 4 bases to trimming and J lost 8 bases; unmatched junction nucleotides: 8. This CDR3 comprises 13 residues. The germline gives CDR1 SGHRS, CDR2 YFSETQ.